This record looks at one TCR beta chain sequence and its context. This sample was taken from a study of blood T cell repertoires in COVID-19. Across the whole study: Whether acute or convalescent, the COVID-19 samples came from the United States, Italy and Spain. Nucleic acid was either cDNA or gDNA, and it came from T cells, B-cell-depleted T cells, or PBMCs.

Enrollment of patients from Seattle took place during active infection, with longitudinal follow-up. The assay was immunoSEQ multiplex PCR, and TCRdb's table has in-frame clones only and misses some. The sample contains tens of thousands of clones, about 87% of which appear only once. This CDR3 contains 15 residues. J lost 4 bases, V lost 4 bases, and 9 bases had no gene match. The germline CDR1 and CDR2 sequences are MNHEY and SMNVEV (reference sequence). V is TRBV27 and J is TRBJ2-7, with 8 bases aligning to TRBD1. The clonotype was recovered from a woman in her fifties or sixties with COVID-19, enrolled during active disease. Sequences were obtained from peripheral blood. CDR3 residues: CASSSPQGARYEQYF. The CDR3 nucleotides are TGTGCCAGCAGTTCCCCGCAGGGGGCGCGGTACGAGCAGTACTTC.